The entry that follows covers one TCR beta chain sequence. Germline CDR1 and CDR2: DFQATT and SNEGSKA (reference sequence). The length of the CDR3 is 14 residues. Following a re-call of the 5' RACE reads, TCRdb has one entry per CDR3 protein and lacks DNA. This sample contains about 300,000 distinct CDR3 sequences. The source of the sample is a study of monozygotic twins with inflammatory bowel disease. The rearrangement uses TRBV20-1 and TRBJ1-4. Sequencing was performed on blood. The clonotype originates from a human donor with ulcerative colitis or Crohn's disease, or a healthy co-twin of an affected twin (not recorded which). This CDR3 is CSAIPGGTVEKLFF.